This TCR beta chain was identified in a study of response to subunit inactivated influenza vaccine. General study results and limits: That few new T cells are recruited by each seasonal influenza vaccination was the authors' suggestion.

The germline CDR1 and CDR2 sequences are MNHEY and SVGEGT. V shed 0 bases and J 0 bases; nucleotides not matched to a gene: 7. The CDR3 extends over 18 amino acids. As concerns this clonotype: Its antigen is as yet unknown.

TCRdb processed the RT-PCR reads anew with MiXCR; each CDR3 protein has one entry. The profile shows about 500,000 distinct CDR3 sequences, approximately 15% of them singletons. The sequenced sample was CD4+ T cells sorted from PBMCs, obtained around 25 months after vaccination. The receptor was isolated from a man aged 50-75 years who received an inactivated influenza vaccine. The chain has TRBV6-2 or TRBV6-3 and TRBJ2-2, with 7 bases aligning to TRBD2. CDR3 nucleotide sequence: TGTGCCAGCAGTTACTCGGGACTACGACTCGCGAACACCGGGGAGCTGTTTTTT. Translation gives CASSYSGLRLANTGELFF.